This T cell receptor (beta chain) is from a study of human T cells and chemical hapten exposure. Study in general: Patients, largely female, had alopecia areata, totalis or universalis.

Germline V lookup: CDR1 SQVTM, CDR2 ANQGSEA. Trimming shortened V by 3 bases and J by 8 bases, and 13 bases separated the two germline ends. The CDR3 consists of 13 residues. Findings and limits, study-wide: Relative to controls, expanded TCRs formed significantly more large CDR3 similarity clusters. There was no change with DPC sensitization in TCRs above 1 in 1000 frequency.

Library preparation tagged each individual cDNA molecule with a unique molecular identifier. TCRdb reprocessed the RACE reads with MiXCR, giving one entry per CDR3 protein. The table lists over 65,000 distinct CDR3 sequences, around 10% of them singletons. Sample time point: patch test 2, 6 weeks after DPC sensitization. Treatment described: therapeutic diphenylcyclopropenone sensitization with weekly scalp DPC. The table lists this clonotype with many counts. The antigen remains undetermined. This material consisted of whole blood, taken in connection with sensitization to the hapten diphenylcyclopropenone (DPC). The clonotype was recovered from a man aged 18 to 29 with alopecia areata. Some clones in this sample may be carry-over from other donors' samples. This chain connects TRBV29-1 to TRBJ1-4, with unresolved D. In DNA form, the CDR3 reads TGCAGCGTTGAGGTCCCAGCACAGGAAAAACTGTTTTTT. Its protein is CSVEVPAQEKLFF.